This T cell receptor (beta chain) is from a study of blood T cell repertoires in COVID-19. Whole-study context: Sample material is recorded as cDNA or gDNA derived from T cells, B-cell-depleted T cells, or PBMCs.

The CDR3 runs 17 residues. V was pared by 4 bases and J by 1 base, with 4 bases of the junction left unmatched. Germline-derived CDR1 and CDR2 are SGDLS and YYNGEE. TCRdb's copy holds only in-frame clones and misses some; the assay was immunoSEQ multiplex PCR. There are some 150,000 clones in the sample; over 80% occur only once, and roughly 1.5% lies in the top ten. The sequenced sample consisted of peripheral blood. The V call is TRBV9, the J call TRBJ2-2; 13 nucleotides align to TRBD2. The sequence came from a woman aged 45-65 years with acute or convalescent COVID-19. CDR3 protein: CASSPRLAGGNTGELFF. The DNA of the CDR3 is TGTGCCAGCAGCCCCAGACTAGCGGGAGGGAACACCGGGGAGCTGTTTTTT.